A selection of T cell receptor beta chains follows, all from one sample in a study of blood T cells in healthy people across ages. TCRdb recomputed calls from the 5' RACE reads with MiXCR, one row per CDR3 protein. The sample yields about 1.5 million distinct CDR3 sequences, about 45% seen once. The sample consisted of blood. The source of these receptors is a woman between 18 and 29 years old in good health. Both conserved end residues are trimmed from each CDR3. Only some rows state a clone size, as once, few, many or a class for expanded clones.

CDR3 protein,V gene,clone size,J gene
ASSFDRTNNSPLH,TRBV7-2,.,TRBJ1-6
ASSLNRGVSYGYT,TRBV14,.,TRBJ1-2
ASSPGLANYLAKNIQY,TRBV28,.,TRBJ2-4
ASSQDESTGELF,TRBV4-3,.,TRBJ2-2
SVVGAGGLETQY,TRBV29-1,few,TRBJ2-5
ASRSQGAELQH,TRBV12-3/TRBV12-4,.,TRBJ1-5
ASSHGCYEQY,TRBV6-6,.,TRBJ2-7
ASSLEEGVETQY,TRBV5-1,few,TRBJ2-5
AGSREFLYNEQF,TRBV4-2,once,TRBJ2-1
TSSPDRFYGYT,TRBV12-3/TRBV12-4,.,TRBJ1-2
ASSTATDPNNEQF,TRBV12-3/TRBV12-4,few,TRBJ2-1
ASMGQANTEAF,TRBV7-2,.,TRBJ1-1
ASSEWGALSYT,TRBV25-1,.,TRBJ1-2
ASSYGTGEDEQY,TRBV5-1,few,TRBJ2-7
SIVDHVYNEQF,TRBV29-1,.,TRBJ2-1
SARLSGTRVLQETQY,TRBV20-1,many,TRBJ2-5
ASRTDRGAYNEQF,TRBV6-5,few,TRBJ2-1
SAGSRHVGTDTQY,TRBV20-1,few,TRBJ2-3
ASSRIHSLMDGLKAQY,TRBV7-8,.,TRBJ2-5
ASSLAGVGNTIY,TRBV5-1,.,TRBJ1-3
SERDYNYEQY,TRBV20-1,.,TRBJ2-7
ASSSPGTGEQY,TRBV7-9,.,TRBJ2-7
ASSPDLGLAGTDTQY,TRBV18,many,TRBJ2-3
ATSTLAGLLAKNIQY,TRBV15,.,TRBJ2-4
SATSDRGATYEQY,TRBV20-1,few,TRBJ2-7
ASSLGAYTDTQY,TRBV7-9,.,TRBJ2-3
ASSTGREIETQY,TRBV5-5,.,TRBJ2-5
ASSREGAGGNNEQF,TRBV4-2,.,TRBJ2-1
SVFSRWDIQY,TRBV29-1,.,.
ASSVGDRKAAF,TRBV9,few,TRBJ1-1
ASRIQGNNEQF,TRBV7-8,.,TRBJ2-1
ASSRRDRGNQPQH,TRBV6-5,few,TRBJ1-5
ASSQDRQGFLTDTQY,TRBV4-1,.,TRBJ2-3
ASSLNRNEAF,TRBV25-1,.,TRBJ1-1
ASSLAGYPYNEQF,TRBV5-4,.,TRBJ2-1
ASRKNVYGYT,TRBV6-2/TRBV6-3,.,TRBJ1-2
ASSPSGAAQIKNIQY,TRBV6-2/TRBV6-3,few,TRBJ2-4
ASSQVNEQY,TRBV4-2,many,TRBJ2-7
SASLPAGNEQF,TRBV20-1,once,TRBJ2-1
SVSDFYNEQF,TRBV29-1,.,TRBJ2-1
ASSSPGEDTDTQY,TRBV11-2,few,TRBJ2-3
ATTVTDTQY,TRBV2,.,TRBJ2-3
ASSQDMVRGSSYNEQF,TRBV4-3,.,TRBJ2-1
AGSLEGRGNTDTQY,TRBV7-2,.,TRBJ2-3
ASSQGTSGNTDTQY,TRBV4-3,few,TRBJ2-3
ASSRTGMAETQY,TRBV5-5,.,TRBJ2-5
ASGPGGKSTDTQY,TRBV6-1,.,TRBJ2-3
SASYRGRYYEQY,TRBV20-1,.,TRBJ2-7
ASSQDSGRADTQY,TRBV4-3,many,TRBJ2-3
ASSTGTGSYTQY,TRBV7-2,few,TRBJ2-3
SFSTGGFDEQY,TRBV29-1,few,TRBJ2-7
ASGNRQLNIQY,TRBV27,few,TRBJ2-4
ASSLLRDFGEQF,TRBV11-2,few,TRBJ2-1
ASSQYQGGYNEQY,TRBV4-3,.,.
ASSDTSGRNNEQF,TRBV2,.,TRBJ2-1
ASSSNQGDEQF,TRBV11-3,once,TRBJ2-1
ASSQLPGRYNEQF,TRBV4-1,few,TRBJ2-1
SVGTESNQPQH,TRBV29-1,few,TRBJ1-5
ASSVEEAGYETGELF,TRBV9,.,TRBJ2-2